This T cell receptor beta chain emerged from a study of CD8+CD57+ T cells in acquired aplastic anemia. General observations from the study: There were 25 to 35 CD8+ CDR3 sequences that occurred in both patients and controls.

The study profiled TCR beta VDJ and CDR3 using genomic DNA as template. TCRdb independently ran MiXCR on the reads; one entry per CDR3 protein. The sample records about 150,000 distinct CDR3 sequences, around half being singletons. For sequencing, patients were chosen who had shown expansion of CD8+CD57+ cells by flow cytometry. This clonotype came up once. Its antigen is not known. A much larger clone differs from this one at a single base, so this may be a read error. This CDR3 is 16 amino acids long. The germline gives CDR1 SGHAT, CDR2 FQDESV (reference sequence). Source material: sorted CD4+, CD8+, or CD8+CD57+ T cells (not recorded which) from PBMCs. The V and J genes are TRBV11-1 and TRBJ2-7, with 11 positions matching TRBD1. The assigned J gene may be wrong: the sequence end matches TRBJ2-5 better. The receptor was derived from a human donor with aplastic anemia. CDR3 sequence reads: CASSPTDRGLRETQYF. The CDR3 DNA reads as TGTGCCAGCAGCCCTACGGACAGGGGGCTTAGAGAGACCCAGTACTTC.